Described below is a single T cell receptor (beta chain) sequence and its context. Antigen unknown. TCRdb itself ran the 5' RACE reads through MiXCR, one entry per CDR3 protein. The table has about 480,000 distinct CDR3 sequences, 13% to 15% seen once. The data derive from a study of identical twins. This CDR3 is 16 amino acids long. Germline V lookup: CDR1 LGHNA, CDR2 YSLEER. Trimming removed 0 bases from V and 5 bases from J, with 15 bases in between. General study points: Because invariant MAIT and iNKT cells could be present, zero-insertion analyses could be partly confounded. Cross-sectional statistics underpinned the conclusions; the same donors were not followed. Models predicted too little out-of-frame TCR alpha sharing in monozygotic twins. Reduced insertions were recorded for abundant cord blood beta clonotypes, with no such pattern in memory repertoires.

These same records also appear under a second study, on yellow fever vaccine responses in identical twins.

The sequence was collected from a woman between 18 and 29 years old in good health. V is TRBV4-3 and J is TRBJ2-3; D remains ambiguous. The sequenced sample was CD4+ T cells sorted from blood. This CDR3 reads CASSQDPGSFGDTQYF. The CDR3 DNA sequence: TGCGCCAGCAGCCAAGATCCGGGCAGTTTTGGAGATACGCAGTATTTT.